The 28 T cell receptor beta chains presented below share a single source sample, sequenced in a study of radiotherapy plus CTLA-4 blockade in lung cancer. Method: immunoSEQ multiplex PCR; TCRdb's copy keeps in-frame clones and lacks some. The top ten hold about 8.3% of the sample, which has about 59,000 clones, 65% to 80% seen once. The source material was peripheral blood, sampled from a patient treated with radiotherapy plus ipilimumab. The source of these receptors is a human donor with non-small cell lung cancer whose response to radiotherapy plus ipilimumab could not be evaluated.

V is TRBV11-2 and J is TRBJ2-7; the match to TRBD2 covers 8 bases. The CDR3 totals 17 residues. With V trimmed by 1 base and J by 4 bases, 12 bases remained unmatched. Looked up from germline, CDR1 is SGHAT and CDR2 is FQNNGV. CDR3 DNA sequence: TGTGCCAGCAGCTTAGTCCGAACGGGGGGGCCGAGGTACGAGCAGTACTTC. Protein: CASSLVRTGGPRYEQYF.

The table lists this clone with a few counts. The V call is TRBV5-4, the J call TRBJ2-2; D call uncertain. The CDR3 is 14 residues long. Looked up from germline, CDR1 is SGHNT and CDR2 is YYREEE (reference sequence). Trimming shortened V by 1 base and J by 2 bases, and 6 bases separated the two germline ends. CDR3 DNA: TGTGCCAGCAGCTTGATAGATAACACCGGGGAGCTGTTTTTT. It codes for CASSLIDNTGELFF. Full variable domain (remainder filled in from reference TRBV5-4 and TRBJ2-2): ETGVTQSPTHLIKTRGQQVTLRCSSQSGHNTVSWYQQALGQGPQFIFQYYREEENGRGNFPPRFSGLQFPNYSSELNVNALELDDSALYLCASSLIDNTGELFFGEGSRLTVL.

The chain links TRBV6-5 to TRBJ1-2, with TRBD1 matching over 8 bases. Trimming took 7 bases from V and 7 from J; bases not matched to a gene: 11. CDR3 length: 14 residues. CDR1 is MNHEY and CDR2 is SVGAGI in the germline V gene. The CDR3 loop is CASKSLTGVIGYTF. In DNA form, the CDR3 reads TGTGCCAGCAAATCCCTGACAGGGGTGATTGGCTACACCTTC.

The gene calls are TRBV19 and TRBJ2-3, with a tentative D call TRBD2 (8 bases). V lost 3 bases and J 8 bases, leaving 18 bases between the germline ends. Germline V gene lookup returns CDR1 LNHDA and CDR2 SQIVND (reference sequence). The CDR3 is 15 amino acids. The DNA of the CDR3 is TGTGCCAGTAGTATCCGAAGCGGGGGACAGCCTACGCAGTATTTT. It codes for CASSIRSGGQPTQYF. Using reference TRBV19 and TRBJ2-3 for the parts outside the CDR3, the full variable domain is DGGITQSPKYLFRKEGQNVTLSCEQNLNHDAMYWYRQDPGQGLRLIYYSQIVNDFQKGDIAEGYSVSREKKESFPLTVTSAQKNPTAFYLCASSIRSGGQPTQYFGPGTRLTVL.

This clone was counted a few times. The chain recombines TRBV9 with TRBJ1-2, with D possibly TRBD1 on 6 matching bases. CDR3 length: 13 residues. Germline CDR1 is SGDLS and CDR2 is YYNGEE. Trimming shortened V by 4 bases and J by 2 bases, and 9 bases separated the two germline ends. CDR3 bases: TGTGCCAGCAGCTCCGGGACAAACTATGGCTACACCTTC. This sequence encodes CASSSGTNYGYTF. The complete variable domain, with remaining parts taken from reference TRBV9 and TRBJ1-2, reads DSGVTQTPKHLITATGQRVTLRCSPRSGDLSVYWYQQSLDQGLQFLIQYYNGEERAKGNILERFSAQQFPDLHSELNLSSLELGDSALYFCASSSGTNYGYTFGSGTRLTVV.

The V gene is TRBV9, the J gene TRBJ1-2, with 9 bases identical to TRBD1. V gave up 0 bases and J gave up 6 bases; unmatched junction bases: 6. Germline CDR1 reads SGDLS; CDR2 reads YYNGEE. This CDR3 has 15 residues. The CDR3 protein is CASSVVMGTGNGYTF. CDR3 bases: TGTGCCAGCAGCGTAGTAATGGGGACAGGGAATGGCTACACCTTC.

This chain connects TRBV5-4 to TRBJ2-1; TRBD1 matches at 11 bases. The germline CDR1 and CDR2 sequences are SGHNT and YYREEE (reference sequence). V lost 3 bases and J lost 3; bases outside the gene matches: 2. CDR3 length: 15 amino acids. The CDR3 nucleotides read TGTGCCAGCAGCTCCGGGACAGGGGGCTACAATGAGCAGTTCTTC. Protein sequence: CASSSGTGGYNEQFF.

The table lists this clone with a count of one. This chain links TRBV5-4 with TRBJ2-2; 10 positions agree with TRBD1. V dropped 8 bases and J dropped 6; count of bases not matched to a gene: 10. This CDR3 is built from 15 residues. Germline CDR1 SGHNT, CDR2 YYREEE (reference sequence). CDR3 sequence: CASTQGQGFAGELFF. CDR3 DNA: TGTGCCAGTACTCAGGGACAGGGGTTTGCCGGGGAGCTGTTTTTT.

The chain is built from TRBV5-5 and TRBJ1-2; D may be TRBD1 (6 bases). CDR1 and CDR2 from the germline V gene are SGHKS and YYEKEE (reference sequence). V was clipped by 0 bases and J by 5 bases, with 11 bases between them. The CDR3 is 14 residues long. The CDR3 nucleotides are TGTGCCAGCAGCTTGGACAGGGAATGGTATGGCTACACCTTC. It specifies CASSLDREWYGYTF. The entire variable domain, with the rest obtained from reference TRBV5-5 and TRBJ1-2, is as follows: DAGVTQSPTHLIKTRGQQVTLRCSPISGHKSVSWYQQVLGQGPQFIFQYYEKEERGRGNFPDRFSARQFPNYSSELNVNALLLGDSALYLCASSLDREWYGYTFGSGTRLTVV.

This chain uses TRBV29-1 with TRBJ2-1; D call uncertain. Deletions cut 6 bases from V and 6 bases from J, with 15 bases between. From germline, CDR1 is SQVTM and CDR2 ANQGSEA. CDR3 size: 13 residues. CDR3 residues: CSVRSSESNEQFF. In nucleotides, the CDR3 is TGCAGCGTCCGATCTAGTGAAAGCAATGAGCAGTTCTTC.

The genes are TRBV19 and TRBJ2-1, with TRBD2 as a possible D gene (6 bases). Trimming stripped 3 bases from V and 4 bases from J, with 13 bases between. The germline CDR1 and CDR2 sequences are LNHDA and SQIVND (reference sequence). This CDR3 is 15 amino acids long. In DNA, the CDR3 is TGTGCCAGTAGTATCTCGGGACTTCGATACAATGAGCAGTTCTTC. It encodes CASSISGLRYNEQFF.

This chain uses TRBV6-6 with TRBJ2-7; TRBD1 matches at 10 bases. V shed 5 bases, J shed 1 base, and the junction held 5 bases outside the gene matches. Germline CDR1 is MNHNY and CDR2 is SVGAGI (reference sequence). The CDR3 consists of 15 residues. CDR3 DNA: TGTGCCAGCAGTACGGGACAGGGGCTTTCCTACGAGCAGTACTTC. Translated: CASSTGQGLSYEQYF.

The table lists this clone with a few counts. The rearrangement uses TRBV9 and TRBJ1-3; TRBD1 matches 8 bases. This CDR3 comprises 18 residues. Trimming cost V 0 bases and J 0 bases; bases outside gene matches: 8. The germline V gene has CDR1 SGDLS and CDR2 YYNGEE. Here the CDR3 DNA reads TGTGCCAGCAGCGTAGGTGGGACAGGCTTTTTCTCTGGAAACACCATATATTTT. Residues: CASSVGGTGFFSGNTIYF.

This rearrangement joins TRBV7-6 to TRBJ2-7; the match to TRBD1 covers 9 bases. The CDR3 spans 14 residues. Per the germline V gene, CDR1 is SGHVS and CDR2 is FNYEAQ. The trim removed 5 bases at V and 5 bases at J, leaving 7 bases unmatched. The CDR3 DNA follows: TGTGCCAGCAGCCGAGGACAGGGGATCCACGAGCAGTACTTC. Its translation is CASSRGQGIHEQYF.

The V and J genes are TRBV27 and TRBJ2-1, with 7 positions matching TRBD2. The junction had 8 bases not matched to a gene; V was cut back by 6 bases and J by 6 bases. Germline V CDR1 and CDR2: MNHEY, SMNVEV (reference sequence). CDR3 length: 14 residues. CDR3 protein: CASRLSGGGNEQFF. CDR3 in DNA: TGTGCCAGCAGACTTTCTGGGGGGGGCAATGAGCAGTTCTTC.

V gene TRBV9 combines with J gene TRBJ2-7, with TRBD1 matching 8 bases. The CDR3 runs to 14 residues. V shed 3 bases and J 0 bases; nucleotides not matched to a gene: 2. Germline CDR1 SGDLS, CDR2 YYNGEE. CDR3 in amino acids: CASSAGQASYEQYF. CDR3 in DNA: TGTGCCAGCAGCGCGGGACAGGCCTCCTACGAGCAGTACTTC.

The CDR3 sequence is CASSWGGQNTEAFF. CDR3 in DNA: TGTGCCAGCAGCTGGGGGGGACAGAACACTGAAGCTTTCTTT. This sequence joins TRBV5-6 and TRBJ1-1; TRBD1 is a possible D gene (6 bases). Between the trimmed V and J ends, which lost 3 bases and 1 base, there was a span of 10 bases. CDR3 length: 14 amino acids. Germline assignment: CDR1 SGHDT and CDR2 YYEEEE.

The chain couples TRBV7-9 to TRBJ1-2, with D possibly TRBD1 on 5 matching bases. V lost 8 bases to trimming and J lost 1 base, with 14 bases between them. The germline V gene has CDR1 SEHNR and CDR2 FQNEAQ (reference sequence). CDR3 length: 14 residues. The CDR3 protein is CASEDPTDNYGYTF. CDR3 in DNA: TGTGCCAGCGAAGACCCGACAGATAACTATGGCTACACCTTC.

The genes are TRBV30 and TRBJ1-6; 9 positions agree with TRBD1. Trimming took 5 bases from V and 10 from J; bases not matched to a gene: 9. The germline V gene has CDR1 GTSNPN and CDR2 SVGIG (reference sequence). CDR3 length equals 14 residues. CDR3 region: CAWQRTGEGSPLHF. CDR3 coding DNA: TGTGCCTGGCAGCGGACAGGGGAAGGGTCACCCCTCCACTTT.

The V call is TRBV27, the J call TRBJ2-3; 7 positions match TRBD2. The germline V gene encodes CDR1 MNHEY and CDR2 SMNVEV (reference sequence). The V and J ends lost 5 bases and 3 bases, in that order; junction bases with no gene match: 11. The CDR3 sequence is 16 residues long. DNA for the CDR3: TGTGCCAGCAGTCTAGCAGGCGGGAGCTTTACAGATACGCAGTATTTT. Its translation is CASSLAGGSFTDTQYF.

V gene TRBV4-2 combines with J gene TRBJ2-1, with D possibly being TRBD1 (5 bases). CDR1 is LGHNA and CDR2 is YNFKEQ in the germline V gene. The CDR3 spans 14 residues. V gave up 1 base and J gave up 10 bases, with 14 bases separating them. CDR3 sequence (DNA): TGTGCCAGCAGCCAAGCATCCGACAGCCGAGAGCAGTTCTTC. Amino acid sequence: CASSQASDSREQFF.

This sequence joins TRBV6-1 and TRBJ1-4; D is possibly TRBD1 (6 bases). CDR3 length equals 15 residues. Germline V lookup: CDR1 MNHNS, CDR2 SASEGT. V lost 4 bases, J lost 2 bases, and 11 bases lay in between. Written as DNA, the CDR3 is TGTGCCAGCAGTGGCAGGGGAATGACTAATGAAAAACTGTTTTTT. Protein product: CASSGRGMTNEKLFF.

The rearrangement links TRBV9 to TRBJ1-2; maybe TRBD1 (5 bases). The CDR3 consists of 13 residues. CDR1 is SGDLS and CDR2 is YYNGEE in the germline V gene. Trimming stripped 4 bases from V and 3 bases from J, with 10 bases between. The CDR3 sequence is CASSPGTDYGYTF. CDR3 sequence (DNA): TGTGCCAGCAGCCCCGGGACTGACTATGGCTACACCTTC. Together with reference TRBV9 and TRBJ1-2, the CDR3 gives the full variable domain: DSGVTQTPKHLITATGQRVTLRCSPRSGDLSVYWYQQSLDQGLQFLIQYYNGEERAKGNILERFSAQQFPDLHSELNLSSLELGDSALYFCASSPGTDYGYTFGSGTRLTVV.

This chain joins TRBV10-3 and TRBJ2-7; TRBD1 is a possible D gene (5 bases). The V gene lost 6 bases and the J gene lost 4 bases, with 10 bases spanning the gap. This CDR3 has 12 residues. Per germline, CDR1 ENHRY and CDR2 SYGVKD. In nucleotides, the CDR3 is TGTGCCATCAGCCCAGACAGTTACGAGCAGTACTTC. It encodes CAISPDSYEQYF.

V usage is TRBV6-5 and J usage is TRBJ2-7; 10 bases map to TRBD2. V was pared by 2 bases and J by 4 bases, with 8 bases of the junction left unmatched. The CDR3 covers 16 residues. CDR1 MNHEY and CDR2 SVGAGI come from the germline V gene. In nucleotides, the CDR3 is TGTGCCAGCAGTTACCCCGGAGCGGGGGGGCTGTACGAGCAGTACTTC. Amino acids: CASSYPGAGGLYEQYF.

The V gene is TRBV25-1, the J gene TRBJ1-6; D is unclear. The germline gives CDR1 MGHDK, CDR2 SYGVNS. The CDR3 runs 13 residues. V was pared by 6 bases and J by 3 bases, with 6 bases between. The DNA for the CDR3 is TGTGCCAGCAGCGGACTCTATAATTCACCCCTCCACTTT. This gives the protein CASSGLYNSPLHF.

The chain uses TRBV25-1 and TRBJ2-3, with 8 bases that match TRBD1. The CDR3 has 13 residues. CDR1 and CDR2 from the germline V gene are MGHDK and SYGVNS. The junction had 7 bases not matched to a gene; V was cut back by 10 bases and J by 4 bases. CDR3 coding DNA: TGTGCCACGCTCCAGGGGGCTTCAGATACGCAGTATTTT. It codes for CATLQGASDTQYF. Full variable domain (outside the CDR3, taken from reference TRBV25-1 and TRBJ2-3): EADIYQTPRYLVIGTGKKITLECSQTMGHDKMYWYQQDPGMELHLIHYSYGVNSTEKGDLSSESTVSRIRTEHFPLTLESARPSHTSQYLCATLQGASDTQYFGPGTRLTVL.

The V gene is TRBV6-6, the J gene TRBJ1-1; 7 bases map to TRBD1. Germline V lookup: CDR1 MNHNY, CDR2 SVGAGI (reference sequence). Losses at the gene ends were 2 bases for V and 6 bases for J; bases not matched to a gene: 12. The CDR3 contains 16 residues. In nucleotides, the CDR3 is TGTGCCAGCAGTTACGCCAAGGGGGCGCGGGGTCCTGAAGCTTTCTTT. Amino acids: CASSYAKGARGPEAFF.